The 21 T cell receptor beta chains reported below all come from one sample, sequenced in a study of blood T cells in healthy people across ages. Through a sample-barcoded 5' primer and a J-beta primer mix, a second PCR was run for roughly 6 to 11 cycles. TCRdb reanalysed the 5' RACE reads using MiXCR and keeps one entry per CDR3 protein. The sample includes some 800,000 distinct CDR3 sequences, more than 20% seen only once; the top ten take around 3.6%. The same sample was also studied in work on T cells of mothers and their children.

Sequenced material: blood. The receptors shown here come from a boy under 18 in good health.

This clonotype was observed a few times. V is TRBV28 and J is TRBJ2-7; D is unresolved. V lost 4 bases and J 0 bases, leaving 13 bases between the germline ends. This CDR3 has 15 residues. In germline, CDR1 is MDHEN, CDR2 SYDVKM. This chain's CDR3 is CASSSWTVSSYEQYF. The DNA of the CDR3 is TGTGCCAGCAGTTCGTGGACGGTTAGCTCCTACGAGCAGTACTTC.

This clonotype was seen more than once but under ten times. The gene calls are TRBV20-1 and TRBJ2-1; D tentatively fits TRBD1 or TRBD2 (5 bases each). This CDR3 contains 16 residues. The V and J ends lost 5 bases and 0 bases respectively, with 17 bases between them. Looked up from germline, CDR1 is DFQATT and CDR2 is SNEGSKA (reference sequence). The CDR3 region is CSARDWGTSSYNEQFF. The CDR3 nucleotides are TGCAGTGCTCGCGACTGGGGGACCAGCTCCTACAATGAGCAGTTCTTC.

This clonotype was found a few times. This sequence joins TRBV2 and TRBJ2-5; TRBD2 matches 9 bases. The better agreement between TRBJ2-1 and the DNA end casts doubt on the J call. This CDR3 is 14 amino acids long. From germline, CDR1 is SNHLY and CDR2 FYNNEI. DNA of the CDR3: TGTGCCAGCAGTAGGGCGGGGGGGCTCAATGAGCAGTTCTTC. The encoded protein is CASSRAGGLNEQFF.

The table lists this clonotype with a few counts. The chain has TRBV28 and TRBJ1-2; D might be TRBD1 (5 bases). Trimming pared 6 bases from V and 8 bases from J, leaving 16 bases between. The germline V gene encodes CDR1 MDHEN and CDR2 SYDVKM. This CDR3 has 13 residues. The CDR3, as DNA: TGTGCCAGCAGCCTTGGGACTCTGGAGGGCTACACCTTC. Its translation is CASSLGTLEGYTF.

The CDR3: CASSLDQGGWSSGILGYEQYF. CDR3 sequence (DNA): TGTGCCAGCAGTTTAGACCAGGGTGGATGGTCTAGCGGGATACTTGGCTACGAGCAGTACTTC. The V call is TRBV12-3 or TRBV12-4, the J call TRBJ2-7; 9 bases agree with TRBD2. The length of the CDR3 is 21 residues. With V trimmed by 1 base and J by 3 bases, 22 bases remained unmatched.

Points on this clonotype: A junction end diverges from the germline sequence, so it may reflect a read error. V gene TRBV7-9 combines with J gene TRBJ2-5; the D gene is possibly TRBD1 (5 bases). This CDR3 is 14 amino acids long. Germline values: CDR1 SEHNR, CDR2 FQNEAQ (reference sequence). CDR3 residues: CASSPQTAQGTQYF. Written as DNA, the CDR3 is TGTGCCAGCAGCCCCCAGACAGCCCAAGGGACCCAGTACTTC.

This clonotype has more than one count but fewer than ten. CDR3 protein: CAISRVEGSGSPLHF. CDR3 coding DNA: TGTGCCATCAGCCGAGTCGAGGGAAGCGGATCACCCCTCCACTTT. The chain recombines TRBV10-3 with TRBJ1-6; D is ambiguous. Germline-derived CDR1 and CDR2 are ENHRY and SYGVKD. Deletions cut 6 bases from V and 10 bases from J, with 19 bases between. This CDR3 is built from 15 residues.

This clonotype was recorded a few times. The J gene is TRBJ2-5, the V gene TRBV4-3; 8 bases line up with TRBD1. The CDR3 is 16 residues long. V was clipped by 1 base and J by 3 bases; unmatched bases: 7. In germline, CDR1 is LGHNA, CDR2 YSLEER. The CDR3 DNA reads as TGCGCCAGCAGCCAAGTCCCCACAGGGGGAAAAGAGACCCAGTACTTC. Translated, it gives CASSQVPTGGKETQYF.

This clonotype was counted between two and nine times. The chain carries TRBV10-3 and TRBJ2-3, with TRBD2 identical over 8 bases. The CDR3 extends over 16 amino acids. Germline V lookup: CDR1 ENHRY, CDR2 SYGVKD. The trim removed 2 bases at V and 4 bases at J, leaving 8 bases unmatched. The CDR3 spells CAISETQAGDPDTQYF. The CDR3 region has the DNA TGTGCCATCAGTGAGACCCAAGCGGGAGACCCAGATACGCAGTATTTT.

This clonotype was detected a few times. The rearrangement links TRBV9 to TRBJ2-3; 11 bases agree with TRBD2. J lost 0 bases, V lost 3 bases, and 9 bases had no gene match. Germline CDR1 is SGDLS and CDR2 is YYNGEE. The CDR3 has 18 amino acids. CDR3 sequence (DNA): TGTGCCAGCAGCGCGCCGGGACTAGCGGTCTCTAGCACAGATACGCAGTATTTT. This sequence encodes CASSAPGLAVSSTDTQYF.

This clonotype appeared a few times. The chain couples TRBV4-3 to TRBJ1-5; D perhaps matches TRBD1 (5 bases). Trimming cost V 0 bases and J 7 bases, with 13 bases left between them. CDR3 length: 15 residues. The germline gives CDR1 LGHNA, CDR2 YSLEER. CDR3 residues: CASSQDLEPGQPQHF. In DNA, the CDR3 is TGCGCCAGCAGCCAAGATCTGGAACCAGGGCAGCCCCAGCATTTT.

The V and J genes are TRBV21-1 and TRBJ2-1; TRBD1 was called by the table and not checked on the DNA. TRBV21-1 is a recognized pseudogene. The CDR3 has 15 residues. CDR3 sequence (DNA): TGTGCCAGCAGCAGGGACAGGGGCGGGTACAATGAGCAGTTCTTC. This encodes CASSRDRGGYNEQFF.

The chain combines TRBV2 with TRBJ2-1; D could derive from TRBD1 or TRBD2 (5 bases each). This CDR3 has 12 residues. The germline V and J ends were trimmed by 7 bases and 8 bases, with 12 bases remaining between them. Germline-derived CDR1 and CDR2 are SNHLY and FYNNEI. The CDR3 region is CASTRGFDEQFF. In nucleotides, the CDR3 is TGTGCCAGCACTCGGGGCTTCGATGAGCAGTTCTTC.

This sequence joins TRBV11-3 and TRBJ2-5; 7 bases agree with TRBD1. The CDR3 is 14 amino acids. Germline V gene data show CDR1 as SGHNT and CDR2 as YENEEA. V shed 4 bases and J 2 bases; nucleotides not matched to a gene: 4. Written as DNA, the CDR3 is TGTGCCAGCAGCTCCGAACAGGGGCAAGAGACCCAGTACTTC. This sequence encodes CASSSEQGQETQYF.

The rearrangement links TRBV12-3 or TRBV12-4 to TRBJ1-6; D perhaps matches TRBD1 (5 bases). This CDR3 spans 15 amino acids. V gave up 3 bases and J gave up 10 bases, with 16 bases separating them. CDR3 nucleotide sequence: TGTGCCAGCAGTTTTTTGGCCGGGGGAGAGTCACCCCTCCACTTT. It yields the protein CASSFLAGGESPLHF.

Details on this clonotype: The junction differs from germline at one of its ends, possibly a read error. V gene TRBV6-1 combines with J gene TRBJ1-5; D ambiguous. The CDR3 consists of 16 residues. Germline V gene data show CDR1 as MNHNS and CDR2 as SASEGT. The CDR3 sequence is CASRPWAVESNQPQHF. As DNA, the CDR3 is TGTGCCAGCAGGCCGTGGGCAGTCGAGAGCAATCAACCCCAGCATTTT.

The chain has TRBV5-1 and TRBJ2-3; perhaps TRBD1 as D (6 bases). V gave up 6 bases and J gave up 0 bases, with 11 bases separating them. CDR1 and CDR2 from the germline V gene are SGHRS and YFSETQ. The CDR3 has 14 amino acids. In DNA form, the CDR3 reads TGCGCCAGCACCCGACAGGCGAGCACAGATACGCAGTATTTT. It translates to CASTRQASTDTQYF.

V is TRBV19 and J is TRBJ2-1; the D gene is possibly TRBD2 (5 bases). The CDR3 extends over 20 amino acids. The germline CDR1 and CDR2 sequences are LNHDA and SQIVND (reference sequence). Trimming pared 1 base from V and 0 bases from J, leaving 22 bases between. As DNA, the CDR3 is TGTGCCAGTAGTATAGTAAAGGGAACTATAGCGAAAAGCTCCTACAATGAGCAGTTCTTC. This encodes CASSIVKGTIAKSSYNEQFF.

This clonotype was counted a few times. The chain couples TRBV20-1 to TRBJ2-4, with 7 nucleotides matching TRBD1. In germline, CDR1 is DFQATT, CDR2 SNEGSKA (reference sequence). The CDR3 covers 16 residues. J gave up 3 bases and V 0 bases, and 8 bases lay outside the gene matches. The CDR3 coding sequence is TGCAGTGCTAGAGATCCGACAGGGAAACACAAAAACATTCAGTACTTC. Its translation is CSARDPTGKHKNIQYF.

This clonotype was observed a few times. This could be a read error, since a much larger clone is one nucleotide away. This chain's CDR3 is CSATAGGTETQYF. The CDR3 bases are TGCAGTGCGACAGCGGGAGGCACGGAGACCCAGTACTTC. This chain joins TRBV20-1 and TRBJ2-5, with TRBD2 matching 9 bases. The CDR3 spans 13 residues. Per germline, CDR1 DFQATT and CDR2 SNEGSKA (reference sequence). V gave up 6 bases and J gave up 5 bases; unmatched junction bases: 7.

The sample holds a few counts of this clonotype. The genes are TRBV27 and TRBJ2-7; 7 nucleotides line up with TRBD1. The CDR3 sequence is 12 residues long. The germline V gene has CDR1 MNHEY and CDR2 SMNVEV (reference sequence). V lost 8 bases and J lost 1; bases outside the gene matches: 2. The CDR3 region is CASGDSSYEQYF. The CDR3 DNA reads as TGTGCCAGCGGGGACAGTTCCTACGAGCAGTACTTC.